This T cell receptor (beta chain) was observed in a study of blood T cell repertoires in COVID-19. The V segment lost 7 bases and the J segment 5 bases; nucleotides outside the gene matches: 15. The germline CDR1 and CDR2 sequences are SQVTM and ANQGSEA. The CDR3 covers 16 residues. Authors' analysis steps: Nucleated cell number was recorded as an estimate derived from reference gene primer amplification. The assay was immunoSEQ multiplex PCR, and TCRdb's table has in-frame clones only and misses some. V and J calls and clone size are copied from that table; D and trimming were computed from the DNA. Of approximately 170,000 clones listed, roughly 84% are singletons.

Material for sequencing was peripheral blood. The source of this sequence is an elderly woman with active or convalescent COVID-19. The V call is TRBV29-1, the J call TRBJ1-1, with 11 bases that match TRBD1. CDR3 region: CSAGSGTGTGGTEAFF. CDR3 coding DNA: TGCAGCGCCGGGTCGGGCACCGGGACAGGGGGAACTGAAGCTTTCTTT.